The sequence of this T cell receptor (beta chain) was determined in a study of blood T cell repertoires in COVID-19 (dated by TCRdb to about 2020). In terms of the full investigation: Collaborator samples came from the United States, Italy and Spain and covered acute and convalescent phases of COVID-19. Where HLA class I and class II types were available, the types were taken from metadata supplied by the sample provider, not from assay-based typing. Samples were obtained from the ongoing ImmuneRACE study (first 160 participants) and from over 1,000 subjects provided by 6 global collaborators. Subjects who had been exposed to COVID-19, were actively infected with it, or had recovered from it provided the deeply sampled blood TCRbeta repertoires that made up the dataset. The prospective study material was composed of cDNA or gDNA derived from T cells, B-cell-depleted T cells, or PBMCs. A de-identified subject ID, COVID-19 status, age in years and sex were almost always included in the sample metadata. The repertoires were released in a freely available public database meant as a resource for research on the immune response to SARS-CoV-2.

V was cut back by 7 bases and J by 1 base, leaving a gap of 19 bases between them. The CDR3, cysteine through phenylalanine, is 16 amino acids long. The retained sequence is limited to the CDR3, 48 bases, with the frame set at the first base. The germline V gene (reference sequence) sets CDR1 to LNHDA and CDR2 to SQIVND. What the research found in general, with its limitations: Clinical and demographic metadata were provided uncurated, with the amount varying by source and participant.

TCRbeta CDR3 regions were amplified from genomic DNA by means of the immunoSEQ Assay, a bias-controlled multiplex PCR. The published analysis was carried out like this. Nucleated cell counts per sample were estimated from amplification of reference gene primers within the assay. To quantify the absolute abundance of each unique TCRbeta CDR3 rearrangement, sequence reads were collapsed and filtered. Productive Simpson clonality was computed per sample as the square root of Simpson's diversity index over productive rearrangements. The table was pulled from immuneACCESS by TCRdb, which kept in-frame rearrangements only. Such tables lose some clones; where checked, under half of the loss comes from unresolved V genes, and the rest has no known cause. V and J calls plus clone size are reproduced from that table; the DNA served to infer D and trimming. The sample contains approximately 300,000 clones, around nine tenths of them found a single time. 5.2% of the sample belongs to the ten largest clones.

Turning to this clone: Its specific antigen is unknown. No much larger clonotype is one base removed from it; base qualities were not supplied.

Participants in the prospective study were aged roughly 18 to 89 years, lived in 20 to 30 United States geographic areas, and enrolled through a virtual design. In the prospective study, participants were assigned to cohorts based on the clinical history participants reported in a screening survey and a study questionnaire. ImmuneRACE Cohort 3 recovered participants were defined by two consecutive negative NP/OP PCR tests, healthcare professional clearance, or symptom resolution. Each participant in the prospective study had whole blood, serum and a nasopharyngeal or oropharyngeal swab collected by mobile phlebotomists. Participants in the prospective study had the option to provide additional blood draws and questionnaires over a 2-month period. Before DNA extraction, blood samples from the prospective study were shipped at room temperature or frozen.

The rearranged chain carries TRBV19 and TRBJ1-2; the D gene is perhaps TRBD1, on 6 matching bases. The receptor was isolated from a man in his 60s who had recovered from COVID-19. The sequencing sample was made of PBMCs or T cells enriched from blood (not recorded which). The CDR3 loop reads CASTSPRGSRNYGYTF. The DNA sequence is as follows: TGTGCCAGTACCTCCCCCAGGGGAAGTCGTAACTATGGCTACACCTTC.